This TCR beta chain was captured by sequencing in a study of T-cell reconstitution after alpha-beta-depleted transplantation in children. Study-wide results and caveats: Recipient T cells and thymic progenitors that survived were the source of the high TCRbeta diversity seen at day 60 in some patients. T-cell numbers and diversity one year post-transplant derived largely from freshly generated T cells. Two months or so post-transplant, alpha-beta T cells reportedly derived from several hundred expanded graft clones.

This CDR3 spans 14 amino acids. J lost 4 bases, V lost 1 base, and 2 bases had no gene match. Germline V gene data show CDR1 as LNHNV and CDR2 as YYDKDF (reference sequence). The table lists this clonotype with many counts. Antigen: not known. Preparation of the TCRbeta library involved a method that used unique molecular identifiers. TCRdb re-called the PCR reads through MiXCR, storing one row per CDR3 protein. The sample shows approximately 31,000 distinct CDR3 sequences, 5% to 7% of them seen only once. This clonotype originated in a child less than two years old who had a stem cell transplant for acute myeloid leukemia, so the T cells may come from the graft donor. This rearrangement joins TRBV15 to TRBJ2-7; TRBD1 matches 9 bases. The source was peripheral blood, collected 60 days after TCRalphabeta/CD19-depleted stem cell transplant. The CDR3 is CATSRVGQGYEQYF. CDR3 DNA sequence: TGTGCCACCAGCAGAGTCGGACAGGGGTACGAGCAGTACTTC.